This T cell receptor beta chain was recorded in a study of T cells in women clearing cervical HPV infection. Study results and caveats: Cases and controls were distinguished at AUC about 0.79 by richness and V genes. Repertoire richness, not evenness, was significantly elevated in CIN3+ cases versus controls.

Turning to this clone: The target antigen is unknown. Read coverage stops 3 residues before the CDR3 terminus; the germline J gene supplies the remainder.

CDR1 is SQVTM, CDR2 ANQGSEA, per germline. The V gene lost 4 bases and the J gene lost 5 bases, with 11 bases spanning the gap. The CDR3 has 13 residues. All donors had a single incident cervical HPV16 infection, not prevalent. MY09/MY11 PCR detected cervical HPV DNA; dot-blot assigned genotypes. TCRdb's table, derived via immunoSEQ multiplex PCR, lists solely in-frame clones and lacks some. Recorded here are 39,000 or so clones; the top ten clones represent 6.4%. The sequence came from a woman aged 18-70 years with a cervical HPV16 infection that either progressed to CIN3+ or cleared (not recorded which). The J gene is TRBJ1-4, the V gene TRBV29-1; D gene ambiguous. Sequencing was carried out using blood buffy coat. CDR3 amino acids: CSVGLQENEKLFF. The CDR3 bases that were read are TGCAGCGTTGGTCTTCAGGAAAATGAAAAA.